This T cell receptor beta chain was retrieved from a study of cytomegalovirus exposure and HLA in healthy donors. Study at large: Inside one of the first data releases sat roughly 80 million unique TCRs taken from HLA-typed donors. Broader study findings: A further, later analysis showed that HLA-associated TCR beta chains (compared with equally common others) were more clonally expanded.

Primers for the PCR totalled 60 Vbeta and 13 Jbeta. Sequencing used immunoSEQ multiplex PCR; TCRdb keeps in-frame clones, though not all of them. The data hold more than 95,000 clones, with roughly three fifths observed a single time. On this clone: Its target is not known.

CDR1 is SEHNR, CDR2 FQNEAQ, per germline (reference sequence). V trimming: 2 bases; J trimming: 2 bases; junction bases outside the gene matches: 9. The CDR3 consists of 18 residues. The source material was PBMCs. This chain links TRBV7-9 with TRBJ1-2; 12 bases are a match to TRBD1. The sequence was collected from a man aged 55 to 69 in good health and CMV-seronegative. CDR3: CASSLMGQGARPNYGYTF. In DNA, the CDR3 is TGTGCCAGCAGCTTAATGGGACAGGGGGCGAGGCCGAACTATGGCTACACCTTC.